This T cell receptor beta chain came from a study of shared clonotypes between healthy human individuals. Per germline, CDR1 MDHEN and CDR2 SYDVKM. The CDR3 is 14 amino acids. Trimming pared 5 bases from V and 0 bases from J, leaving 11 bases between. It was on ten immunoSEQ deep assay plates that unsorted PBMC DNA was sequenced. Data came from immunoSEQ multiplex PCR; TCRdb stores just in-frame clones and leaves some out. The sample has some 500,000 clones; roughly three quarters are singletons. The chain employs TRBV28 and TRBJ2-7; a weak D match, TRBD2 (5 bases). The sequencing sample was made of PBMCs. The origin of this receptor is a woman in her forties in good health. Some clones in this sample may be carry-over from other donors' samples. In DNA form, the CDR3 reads TGTGCCAGCAGTACCAGACTACACTCCTACGAGCAGTACTTC. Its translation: CASSTRLHSYEQYF.